This T cell receptor beta chain is from a study of cytomegalovirus exposure and HLA in healthy donors. Study background: Earlier findings included approximately 120 million unique TCR beta sequences obtained from 150 million to 200 million T cells. The study's findings and limits: Analyses of presence and absence presupposed an approximately uniform sequencing depth across donors.

13 Jbeta primers and 60 Vbeta primers were used for the PCR. In the authors' methods: As a later analysis found, there were 70 million to 90 million unique TCR beta chains, of which roughly 11 million were shared. Only in-frame clones appear in the TCRdb table, and some are missing; sequencing was by immunoSEQ multiplex PCR. V, J and clone size derive from that table, while D and trimming were established from the DNA sequence. The data hold 150,000 to 200,000 clones, with about two thirds observed a single time. About this clone itself: As yet, its antigen is unknown.

Per the germline V gene, CDR1 is SGDLS and CDR2 is YYNGEE. V was pared by 1 base and J by 2 bases, with 6 bases between. This CDR3 region has 13 residues. The source of this sequence is a man between 25 and 39 years old in good health and CMV-seropositive. This rearrangement joins TRBV9 to TRBJ1-1; TRBD1 might be the D (5 bases). Input material: PBMCs. CDR3 loop: CASSVQGNTEAFF. DNA of the CDR3: TGTGCCAGCAGCGTACAGGGAAACACTGAAGCTTTCTTT.